This TCR beta chain comes out of a study of long-term antiretroviral therapy in people with HIV. Study observations and caveats: Adherence to ART, viral resistance and therapy changes lacked any data. Narrower CDR3 length ranges marked HIV repertoires relative to controls.

Specimens held about 0.9-11 million cryopreserved PBMC prior to DNA extraction. Version v3.0 of the immunoSEQ assay was performed at survey level. Profiling relied on immunoSEQ multiplex PCR, and the TCRdb table lists in-frame clones only, not all of them. Of 30,000 to 40,000 clones detected, over 75% appear once; the ten largest clones hold roughly a tenth. With respect to this clone: Its target is not known.

Source: unsorted PBMCs, taken 2.2 years after starting antiretroviral therapy. The TCR originated in a man between 18 and 29 years old with HIV.

CDR3 loop: CASTPRPDHTRLAFF. The DNA for the CDR3 is TGTGCCAGTACCCCCCGTCCCGACCATACCCGACTAGCTTTCTTT. The chain recombines TRBV19 with TRBJ1-1; D unclear. This CDR3 contains 15 residues. Between the trimmed V and J ends, which lost 7 bases and 10 bases, there was a span of 25 bases. Germline assignment: CDR1 LNHDA and CDR2 SQIVND (reference sequence).